This T cell receptor (beta chain) was recovered during a study of blood T cell repertoires in COVID-19 (dated by TCRdb to the early 2020s). General notes on the study: The collaborator samples originated in the United States, Italy and Spain and spanned the acute and convalescent phases of COVID-19. The prospective study material was composed of cDNA or gDNA derived from T cells, B-cell-depleted T cells, or PBMCs. The repertoires were released in a freely available public database intended as a resource for research on the immune response to SARS-CoV-2. Where HLA class I and class II types were available, the types were taken from metadata supplied by the sample provider, not from assay-based typing. A de-identified subject ID, COVID-19 status, age in years and sex were almost always included in the sample metadata. The samples were drawn from the first 160 participants of the ongoing ImmuneRACE study and from 950 to 1,500 subjects provided by 6 global collaborators. Deeply sampled blood TCRbeta repertoires from subjects exposed to, actively infected with, or recovered from COVID-19 were included in the dataset. Paper-wide results and their limitations: Clinical and demographic metadata were provided uncurated, with the amount varying by source and participant.

Inclusive of the bounding cysteine and phenylalanine, the CDR3 is 16 residues long. The read is trimmed to its CDR3 DNA, 48 bases read in frame from base 1. The junction shows trimming of 2 bases on V and 3 bases on J, and the gene matches do not reach 6 bases of it. Per the germline V gene, MNHEY is the CDR1 and SVGEGT is the CDR2. The immunoSEQ Assay, a bias-controlled multiplex PCR, was used to amplify TCRbeta CDR3 regions from genomic DNA. The authors processed their data as follows. The number of nucleated cells in each sample was estimated from the amplification of reference gene primers within the assay. Sequence reads were collapsed and filtered to measure the absolute abundance of every unique TCRbeta CDR3 rearrangement. Productive Simpson clonality was computed per sample as the square root of Simpson's diversity index over productive rearrangements. TCRdb took this table from immuneACCESS and kept in-frame rearrangements with V and J called. Such tables lack part of the clones; where checked against another copy, unresolved V genes explain under half of the gap, and the rest is unexplained. The V and J calls and clone size are taken from that table; D and trimming were inferred from the DNA. This sample comprises about 46,000 clones, around 87% of them detected only once. The ten largest make up 15% to 20% of the sample.

On this clone: Its antigen target is currently unknown. Base qualities are missing; no much larger clone stands one base away.

Collaborating institutions collected whole blood in K2EDTA tubes following their own protocols. For TCRbeta analysis, collaborators shipped samples in one of three forms: frozen whole blood, isolated PBMCs, or DNA extracted from either of those sample types. The clonotype comes from a human donor in a cohort sampled during active COVID-19. This chain is built from TRBV6-2 or TRBV6-3 and TRBJ2-5; 10 bases in the middle match TRBD2. The sample consisted of peripheral blood. The nucleotide sequence is TGTGCCAGCAGTTACGGAGCGGGGGGGCCGAAAGAGACCCAGTACTTC. Protein translation: CASSYGAGGPKETQYF.